What follows is one TCR beta chain and its context. TCRdb's table, derived via immunoSEQ multiplex PCR, lists solely in-frame clones and lacks some. The data contain under 15,000 clones, roughly 80% of them seen just once; the ten biggest clones take up more than 10%. This record comes from a study of technical replicates of blood from a few donors. This TCR was recovered from a human donor in good health. Sequencing used PBMCs.

The CDR3 loop reads CASSPLTSLTDTQYF. The CDR3 DNA follows: TGTGCCAGCAGCCCGTTGACTAGCTTGACAGATACGCAGTATTTT. The gene calls are TRBV13 and TRBJ2-3; 7 bases are shared with TRBD2. Germline CDR1 PRHDT, CDR2 FYEKMQ (reference sequence). The CDR3 has 15 amino acids. V shed 5 bases, J shed 3 bases, and the junction held 8 bases outside the gene matches.